This TCR beta chain is drawn from a study of PD-L1 blockade in urothelial cancer. As for the study in general: Individuals in the cohort had been given 0 to 3 earlier chemotherapy regimens.

The time point was: pretreatment peripheral blood. Libraries were prepared by immunoSEQ multiplex PCR; TCRdb keeps only in-frame clonotypes and omits some of them. The data contain about 57,000 clones, roughly 79% of them singletons. The ends lost 2 bases at V and 6 bases at J; junction bases unmatched: 5. The CDR3 runs to 15 residues. The germline CDR1 and CDR2 sequences are SGHTA and FQGTGA. The rearrangement uses TRBV7-3 and TRBJ2-1, with 9 bases aligning to TRBD2. Sequencing used PBMCs, obtained around atezolizumab (anti-PD-L1) treatment. The TCR originated in a man between 65 and 85 years old with urothelial cancer. This CDR3 reads CASSLGGGGANEQFF. The CDR3 DNA reads TGTGCCAGCAGCTTAGGCGGCGGGGGGGCCAATGAGCAGTTCTTC.